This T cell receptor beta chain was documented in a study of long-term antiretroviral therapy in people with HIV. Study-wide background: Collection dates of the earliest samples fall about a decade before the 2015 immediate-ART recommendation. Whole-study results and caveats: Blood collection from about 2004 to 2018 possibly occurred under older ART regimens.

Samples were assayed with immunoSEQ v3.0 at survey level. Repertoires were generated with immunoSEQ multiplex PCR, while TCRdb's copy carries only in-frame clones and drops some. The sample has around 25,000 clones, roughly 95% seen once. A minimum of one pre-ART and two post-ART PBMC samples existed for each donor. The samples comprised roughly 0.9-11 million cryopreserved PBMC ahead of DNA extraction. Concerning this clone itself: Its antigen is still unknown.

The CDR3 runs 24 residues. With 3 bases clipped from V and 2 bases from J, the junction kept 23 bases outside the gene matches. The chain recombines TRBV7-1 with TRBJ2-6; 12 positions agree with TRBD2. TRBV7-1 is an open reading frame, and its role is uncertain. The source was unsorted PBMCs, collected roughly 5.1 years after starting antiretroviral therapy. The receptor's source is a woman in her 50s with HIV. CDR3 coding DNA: TGTGCCAGCAGCTCCTCTTCCGGGCTAGCGGGAGGGCCTGGTAGTCTACCTGGGGCCAACGTCCTGACTTTC. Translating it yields CASSSSSGLAGGPGSLPGANVLTF.